The 6 T cell receptor beta chains below come from one sample, sequenced in a study of CD8 T cells in Susac syndrome. Reverse transcription used roughly 0.45 to 1 ug RNA and random hexamers. TCRdb reprocessed the immunoSEQ multiplex PCR reads via MiXCR and lists one record per CDR3 protein. Of more than 200,000 distinct CDR3 sequences detected, around nine tenths appear once; the ten largest clones hold around 0.13%. The source material was CD8+ T cells from PBMCs. Every receptor here comes from a human donor with multiple sclerosis.

The rearrangement links TRBV19 to TRBJ2-6; tentative D call: TRBD2 (6 bases). V dropped 3 bases and J dropped 0 bases, with 9 bases sitting between them. The CDR3 is 16 residues long. Germline CDR1 is LNHDA and CDR2 is SQIVND (reference sequence). CDR3: CASSMIGSSGANVLTF. CDR3 coding DNA: TGTGCCAGTAGTATGATCGGGAGCTCTGGGGCCAACGTCCTGACTTTC.

CDR3 in amino acids: CASSQEGSDSRADTQYF. The CDR3 nucleotides read TGTGCCAGCAGCCAAGAGGGATCCGACTCCCGGGCAGATACGCAGTATTTT. The V gene is TRBV4-2, the J gene TRBJ2-3; D is uncertain. The V and J ends lost 0 bases and 4 bases respectively, with 17 bases between them. This CDR3 contains 17 residues. Looked up from germline, CDR1 is LGHNA and CDR2 is YNFKEQ.

The chain couples TRBV4-1 to TRBJ2-7; TRBD1 aligns across 7 bases. The CDR3 has 16 amino acids. The junction had 10 bases not matched to a gene; V was cut back by 0 bases and J by 5 bases. Per germline, CDR1 MGHRA and CDR2 YSYEKL. The CDR3 DNA reads TGCGCCAGCAGCCAAGAGGGTGAGGGGGCGATCGACGAGCAGTACTTC. Protein: CASSQEGEGAIDEQYF.

V is TRBV10-3 and J is TRBJ2-1; D ambiguous. Germline CDR1 reads ENHRY; CDR2 reads SYGVKD. With 3 bases removed from V and 6 bases from J, the gap between germline ends came to 12 bases. The length of the CDR3 is 14 residues. Written as DNA, the CDR3 is TGTGCCATCAGTGATGACGGCCACCCCAATGAGCAGTTCTTC. It specifies CAISDDGHPNEQFF.

The chain couples TRBV19 to TRBJ2-3; D is uncertain. The CDR3 covers 12 residues. Germline CDR1 is LNHDA and CDR2 is SQIVND (reference sequence). V lost 9 bases and J 2 bases, leaving 9 bases between the germline ends. CDR3 DNA: TGTGCCAGAAGGACCTTCACAGATACGCAGTATTTT. Amino acid sequence: CARRTFTDTQYF.

The J gene is TRBJ2-5, the V gene TRBV7-9; D is possibly TRBD2 (5 bases). Germline V gene sequence: CDR1 SEHNR, CDR2 FQNEAQ (reference sequence). V lost 1 base to trimming and J lost 1 base, with 13 bases between them. This CDR3 is built from 16 residues. The CDR3 sequence: CASSLVSARGQETQYF. Here the CDR3 DNA reads TGTGCCAGCAGCTTAGTCAGCGCCCGGGGCCAAGAGACCCAGTACTTC.